A selection of T cell receptor beta chains follows, all from one sample in a study of human T cells and chemical hapten exposure. MiXCR was run by TCRdb on the RACE reads, yielding one entry per CDR3 protein. The sample contains some 250,000 distinct CDR3 sequences, roughly 8% of which appear only once. Sequenced material: whole blood, taken in connection with sensitization to the hapten diphenylcyclopropenone (DPC). The receptors come from a young man with alopecia areata. Some clones in this sample may be carry-over from other donors' samples. Each CDR3 is given with its conserved first and last residue. The D gene is left open where the match is weak. Clone size is shown for a subset of rows, as once, few, many or a class of expanded clone.

TRBV20-1	TRBD1	few	TRBJ2-3	CSAHGTGKRGSDTQYF	TGCAGTGCTCACGGGACAGGGAAGAGGGGATCAGATACGCAGTATTTT
TRBV11-2	.	few	TRBJ2-1	CASSLARGRAFHYNEQFF	TGTGCCAGCAGCTTAGCCCGCGGCAGGGCCTTTCACTACAATGAGCAGTTCTTC
TRBV4-3	.	.	TRBJ1-3	CASSQDGQSSVNTIYF	TGCGCCAGCAGCCAAGATGGACAGTCCTCCGTAAACACCATATATTTT
TRBV29-1	.	many	TRBJ2-1	CSVKTGNEQFF	TGCAGCGTTAAGACGGGCAATGAGCAGTTCTTC
TRBV2	.	.	TRBJ1-1	CASVSRDRDTEAFF	TGTGCCAGCGTCTCACGGGACCGAGACACTGAAGCTTTCTTT
TRBV5-1	.	few	TRBJ1-1	CASSERGFTEAFF	TGCGCCAGCAGCGAGAGGGGTTTCACTGAAGCTTTCTTT
TRBV7-9	.	few	TRBJ1-3	CASSLERRDTIYF	TGTGCCAGCAGCTTAGAACGGAGGGACACCATATATTTT
TRBV7-2	.	.	TRBJ2-5	CASSLRGMEETQYF	TGTGCCAGCAGCTTAAGGGGGATGGAGGAGACCCAGTACTTC
TRBV5-1	.	many	TRBJ1-1	CASSYRQNTEAFF	TGTGCCAGCAGTTACAGGCAGAACACTGAAGCTTTCTTT
TRBV6-1	TRBD1	.	TRBJ2-5	CASRKGQGNLETQYF	TGTGCCAGCCGAAAAGGACAGGGGAACTTAGAGACCCAGTACTTC
TRBV10-3	TRBD1	few	TRBJ1-1	CAISESNPTGGVPEAFF	TGTGCCATCAGTGAGTCGAACCCGACAGGGGGGGTCCCTGAAGCTTTCTTT
TRBV7-9	TRBD2	few	TRBJ2-3	CASSTLAGREDTQYF	TGTGCCAGCAGTACCCTAGCGGGGCGGGAAGATACGCAGTATTTT
TRBV5-1	.	many	TRBJ2-3	CASSLVRADTDTQYF	TGCGCCAGCAGCTTGGTCAGGGCTGACACAGATACGCAGTATTTT
TRBV29-1	.	few	TRBJ2-1	CSGEGGLNEQFF	TGCAGCGGGGAAGGGGGACTGAATGAGCAGTTCTTC
TRBV5-5	.	.	TRBJ2-3	CASSSGWRLWGTDTQYF	TGTGCCAGCAGCTCCGGGTGGAGGCTTTGGGGCACAGATACGCAGTATTTT
TRBV7-2	.	many	TRBJ2-1	CASSSGRANEQFF	TGTGCCAGCAGTTCTGGCCGGGCAAATGAGCAGTTCTTC
TRBV10-3	.	few	TRBJ1-4	CAISQGREKLFF	TGTGCCATCTCCCAGGGTCGCGAAAAACTGTTTTTT
TRBV15	.	few	TRBJ1-5	CATSRDGRGQPQHF	TGTGCCACCAGCAGAGATGGTAGGGGTCAGCCCCAGCATTTT
TRBV10-3	TRBD1	few	TRBJ1-4	CAIRQGNIGANEKLFF	TGTGCCATCAGACAGGGGAATATTGGTGCTAATGAAAAACTGTTTTTT
TRBV5-1	.	few	TRBJ2-1	CASSFGGAYNEQFF	TGCGCCAGCAGCTTCGGGGGAGCCTACAATGAGCAGTTCTTC
TRBV6-5	.	few	TRBJ2-7	CASSSSTNYEQYF	TGTGCCAGCAGTTCCTCCACTAACTACGAGCAGTACTTC
TRBV2	.	many	TRBJ2-1	CASSEGAGRGNEQFF	TGTGCCAGCAGTGAAGGGGCAGGGCGAGGCAATGAGCAGTTCTTC
TRBV3-1	.	.	TRBJ1-3	CASSQEGARNTIYF	TGTGCCAGCAGCCAAGAGGGGGCTAGAAACACCATATATTTT
TRBV6-2/TRBV6-3	TRBD1	.	TRBJ1-1	CATMDRGLNTEAFF	TGTGCCACCATGGACAGGGGGCTGAACACTGAAGCTTTCTTT
TRBV6-6	.	.	TRBJ1-2	CASSFRGPLYGYTF	TGTGCCAGCAGTTTTCGGGGTCCCCTCTATGGCTACACCTTC
TRBV10-3	.	.	TRBJ1-3	CAIGINYAWYSGNTIYF	TGTGCCATCGGAATAAACTACGCGTGGTACTCTGGAAACACCATATATTTT
TRBV12-3/TRBV12-4	TRBD1	few	TRBJ1-5	CASSLRGQGNSNQPQHF	TGTGCCAGCAGTTTACGAGGACAGGGTAATAGCAATCAGCCCCAGCATTTT
TRBV28	.	many	TRBJ1-2	CASIPGGSPNYGYTF	TGTGCCAGCATCCCCGGAGGGTCACCTAACTATGGCTACACCTTC
TRBV7-9	.	many	TRBJ1-4	CASRIVLGATNEKLFF	TGTGCCAGCAGGATCGTCCTGGGGGCAACTAATGAAAAACTGTTTTTT
TRBV6-6	.	few	TRBJ2-1	CASSSRNEQFF	TGTGCCAGCAGCTCTCGAAATGAGCAGTTCTTC
TRBV7-2	TRBD2	.	TRBJ2-5	CASSSLGLAGETQYF	TGTGCCAGCAGCTCACTCGGACTAGCGGGGGAGACCCAGTACTTC
TRBV6-2/TRBV6-3	.	few	TRBJ2-7	CASGQLSYEQYF	TGTGCCAGCGGACAGCTTTCCTACGAGCAGTACTTC
TRBV3-1	.	.	TRBJ2-3	CASSRGGASTDTQYF	TGTGCCAGCAGCCGGGGCGGGGCTAGCACAGATACGCAGTATTTT
TRBV29-1	TRBD1	many	TRBJ1-2	CSVEKGTGYYGYTF	TGCAGCGTTGAAAAGGGGACAGGGTACTATGGCTACACCTTC
TRBV7-9	.	.	TRBJ2-3	CASSSGRDPDTQYF	TGTGCCAGCAGCTCCGGCAGGGATCCAGATACGCAGTATTTT
TRBV12-3/TRBV12-4	.	many	TRBJ1-5	CASTQGRGNQPQHF	TGTGCCAGCACCCAGGGTAGGGGCAATCAGCCCCAGCATTTT
TRBV6-2/TRBV6-3	.	few	TRBJ2-2	CASSPTGRNSAGNTGELFF	TGTGCCAGCAGCCCGACAGGACGCAACTCCGCCGGGAACACCGGGGAGCTGTTTTTT
TRBV7-8	.	few	TRBJ2-1	CASSQLQGAGEQFF	TGTGCCAGCAGCCAGCTACAGGGTGCGGGTGAGCAGTTCTTC
TRBV20-1	TRBD1	few	TRBJ1-5	CSAGTGGRGGNQPQHF	TGCAGTGCGGGGACAGGGGGCAGAGGTGGCAATCAGCCCCAGCATTTT
TRBV20-1	.	few	TRBJ2-1	CSARVGSGSPFKGQFF	TGCAGTGCTAGAGTTGGTTCGGGGAGCCCCTTCAAAGGGCAGTTCTTC
TRBV10-3	.	many	TRBJ2-1	CATRYSDIYNEQFF	TGTGCCACCCGATATAGCGATATCTACAATGAGCAGTTCTTC
TRBV7-9	TRBD2	.	TRBJ2-1	CASRVAGSTYNEQFF	TGTGCCAGCAGAGTAGCGGGGAGCACCTACAATGAGCAGTTCTTC
TRBV29-1	TRBD1	many	TRBJ1-1	CSVPGQGINTEAFF	TGCAGCGTTCCGGGACAGGGAATCAACACTGAAGCTTTCTTT
TRBV27	TRBD1	few	TRBJ2-1	CASSLSRQGMNEQFF	TGTGCCAGCAGTTTATCGAGACAGGGAATGAATGAGCAGTTCTTC
TRBV4-3	.	.	TRBJ2-5	CAISQETQYF	TGCGCCATCAGCCAAGAGACCCAGTACTTC
TRBV25-1	.	many	TRBJ1-2	CASSLTGTYGYTF	TGTGCCAGCAGCCTTACAGGGACCTATGGCTACACCTTC
TRBV7-9	.	.	TRBJ1-5	CASSLDLGQQPQHF	TGTGCCAGCAGCTTAGACCTAGGACAGCAGCCCCAGCATTTT
TRBV6-5	.	many	TRBJ1-5	CASSYQGFGQPQHF	TGTGCCAGCAGTTACCAGGGTTTCGGTCAGCCCCAGCATTTT
TRBV9	.	few	TRBJ2-1	CASSVESVSYNEQFF	TGTGCCAGCAGCGTTGAGAGCGTCTCCTACAATGAGCAGTTCTTC
TRBV2	.	many	TRBJ2-1	CASSVESSYNEQFF	TGTGCCAGCAGTGTTGAGAGCTCCTACAATGAGCAGTTCTTC
TRBV20-1	.	many	TRBJ2-2	CSAKRVSDSNTGELFF	TGCAGTGCCAAACGGGTGTCGGACAGCAACACCGGGGAGCTGTTTTTT
TRBV28	.	few	TRBJ1-3	CASSLRLIASTGNTIYF	TGTGCCAGCAGTTTAAGGTTAATCGCTAGCACTGGAAACACCATATATTTT
TRBV6-2/TRBV6-3	.	.	TRBJ2-1	CASSYPSVDNEQFF	TGTGCCAGCAGTTACCCTAGCGTGGACAATGAGCAGTTCTTC
TRBV19	TRBD1	many	TRBJ1-5	CASKGDRGNQPQHF	TGTGCCAGTAAAGGGGACAGGGGCAATCAGCCCCAGCATTTT
TRBV6-5	TRBD1	few	TRBJ1-2	CASKTGTEVYGYTF	TGTGCCAGCAAAACAGGGACAGAGGTTTATGGCTACACCTTC
TRBV7-3	.	many	TRBJ2-6	CASSSGVSGANVLTF	TGTGCCAGCAGCTCCGGGGTGTCTGGGGCCAACGTCCTGACTTTC
TRBV4-3	TRBD1	.	TRBJ1-2	CASSPNRLTGYGYTF	TGCGCCAGCAGCCCGAATCGTTTGACAGGGTATGGCTACACCTTC
TRBV20-1	TRBD1	few	TRBJ2-4	CSARPQGGGKNIQYF	TGCAGTGCTAGACCACAGGGGGGAGGCAAAAACATTCAGTACTTC
TRBV6-2/TRBV6-3	.	many	TRBJ2-1	CASSYKENNEQFF	TGTGCCAGCAGTTACAAGGAGAATAATGAGCAGTTCTTC